The entry below describes one T cell receptor (beta chain). Its target is unknown. This record comes from a study of early T cells in non-severe SARS-CoV-2 infection. Study-wide background: Bulk RNA from unsorted whole blood was sequenced; chains were unpaired.

Study-wide results and caveats: The study's VDJdb matching favored anti-spike CD8 responses and missed private and CD4 specificities.

The length of the CDR3 is 15 residues. V trimming: 4 bases; J trimming: 6 bases; junction bases outside the gene matches: 7. CDR1 is KGHSH and CDR2 is LQKENI in the germline V gene. Unique molecular identifiers were affixed to single, distinct cDNA molecules. In TCRdb, the 5' RACE reads were re-called with MiXCR into one record per CDR3 protein. The sample lists tens of thousands of distinct CDR3 sequences, approximately 10% occurring once. The sample here was whole blood, taken at baseline. The V call is TRBV18, the J call TRBJ2-3; 10 positions agree with TRBD2. The source is an adult who was a healthcare worker with PCR-confirmed SARS-CoV-2 infection or an uninfected control (not recorded which). The CDR3 loop reads CASSRRTSGGDTQYF. The CDR3 DNA follows: TGTGCCAGCTCACGTCGGACTAGCGGAGGGGATACGCAGTATTTT.